Sequencing of this T cell receptor (beta chain) was carried out in a study of blood T cell repertoires in COVID-19. Germline V gene lookup returns CDR1 MNHEY and CDR2 SVGAGI. CDR3 length: 14 residues. The V gene end was trimmed by 6 bases and the J gene end by 5 bases; junction bases not matched to a gene: 9. Repertoires were generated with immunoSEQ multiplex PCR, while TCRdb's copy carries only in-frame clones and drops some. The sample records around 300,000 clones, 88% being singletons. In this sample, this clone turned up a few times. The sequencing sample was made of PBMCs or T cells enriched from blood (not recorded which). The rearrangement uses TRBV6-5 and TRBJ2-7, with 8 bases that match TRBD2. This sequence originates from a woman in her fifties or sixties who had recovered from COVID-19. CDR3 coding DNA: TGTGCCAGCAGATCCGGGACTAGTTTGGACGAGCAGTACTTC. It codes for CASRSGTSLDEQYF.